These T cell receptor beta chains were read from a single sample in a study of response to subunit inactivated influenza vaccine. Using its own MiXCR run on the RT-PCR reads, TCRdb lists one record per CDR3 protein. Altogether fewer than 600,000 distinct CDR3 sequences are present, 6% to 9% being singletons, with the ten largest covering around 13%. The sequences come from PBMCs from blood, collected roughly 24 months after vaccination. Receptors originate from a man aged 50 to 75 who received an inactivated influenza vaccine. The CDR3 runs from the conserved cysteine through the conserved F or W. D genes are given only for firm matches. Size values are once, few and many counts, or a class for expanded clones, and some rows have none.

TRBV29-1	few	.	TRBJ2-3	CSAAYTDTQYF	TGCAGCGCGGCCTACACAGATACGCAGTATTTT
TRBV20-1	.	TRBD2	TRBJ2-7	CSAETSGSYEQYF	TGCAGTGCTGAGACTAGCGGATCCTACGAGCAGTACTTC
TRBV20-1	few	.	TRBJ1-5	CSARGGTGNNQPQHF	TGCAGTGCTAGAGGAGGAACAGGAAACAATCAGCCCCAGCATTTT
TRBV7-2	few	TRBD1	TRBJ2-4	CASSTRTGENIQYF	TGTGCCAGCAGCACCCGGACAGGGGAAAACATTCAGTACTTC
TRBV10-3	few	TRBD2	TRBJ2-5	CAISAAGVTKETQYF	TGTGCCATCAGTGCTGCGGGGGTGACAAAAGAGACCCAGTACTTC
TRBV3-1	many	TRBD1	TRBJ1-3	CASSTIWDSLPGNTIYF	TGTGCCAGCAGCACTATTTGGGACAGTCTCCCTGGAAACACCATATATTTT
TRBV4-1	many	TRBD2	TRBJ2-7	CASSLSGGPSYEQYF	TGCGCCAGCAGCCTAAGCGGGGGTCCCTCCTACGAGCAGTACTTC
TRBV15	.	.	TRBJ2-1	CATSRREYNEQFF	TGTGCCACCAGCAGAAGGGAGTACAATGAGCAGTTCTTC
TRBV30	few	TRBD1	TRBJ2-3	CAWSRDRAFLPDTQYF	TGTGCCTGGAGCCGGGACAGGGCTTTTCTCCCGGATACGCAGTATTTT
TRBV18	few	.	TRBJ2-7	CASSPYTRDYEQYF	TGTGCCAGCTCACCATACACGAGGGACTACGAGCAGTACTTC
TRBV20-1	many	.	TRBJ2-1	CSARVPPLIRESEQFF	TGCAGTGCTAGAGTCCCTCCTCTCATCCGGGAGAGTGAGCAGTTCTTC
TRBV7-2	.	.	TRBJ2-3	CASSLEATRSTDTQYF	TGTGCCAGCAGCTTAGAGGCGACTAGAAGCACAGATACGCAGTATTTT
TRBV14	.	.	TRBJ2-2	CASSQGRGINTGELFF	TGTGCCAGCAGCCAAGGGAGGGGAATAAACACCGGGGAGCTGTTTTTT
TRBV15	few	TRBD1	TRBJ1-1	CATSPDRVNAEAFF	TGTGCCACCAGCCCAGACAGGGTTAACGCTGAAGCTTTCTTT
TRBV7-6	many	.	TRBJ2-5	CASSLGLSETQYF	TGTGCCAGCAGCTTAGGTCTATCAGAGACCCAGTACTTC
TRBV10-3	many	.	TRBJ1-4	CAISELDAGAGEKLFF	TGTGCCATCAGTGAGCTGGATGCGGGGGCCGGGGAAAAACTGTTTTTT
TRBV6-2/TRBV6-3	few	.	TRBJ1-5	CASSYGSLAESQHF	TGTGCCAGCAGTTACGGCAGCCTAGCAGAGTCCCAGCATTTT
TRBV4-1	few	TRBD2	TRBJ2-2	CASSQEGGTNTGELFF	TGCGCCAGCAGCCAAGAGGGGGGGACGAACACCGGGGAGCTGTTTTTT
TRBV7-2	.	.	TRBJ1-1	CASNLGRGTEAFF	TGTGCCAGCAACCTCGGTCGGGGTACTGAAGCTTTCTTT
TRBV5-1	many	.	TRBJ1-1	CASSFGAMNTEAFF	TGCGCCAGCAGCTTTGGGGCTATGAACACTGAAGCTTTCTTT
TRBV25-1	few	TRBD1	TRBJ2-5	CASSESKGAQETQYF	TGTGCCAGCAGTGAATCCAAGGGGGCCCAAGAGACCCAGTACTTC
TRBV4-3	.	TRBD1	TRBJ1-4	CASAQTGNEKLFF	TGCGCCAGCGCCCAGACAGGGAATGAAAAACTGTTTTTT
TRBV5-1	.	.	TRBJ2-6	CASSLDLTASRSSGANVLTF	TGCGCCAGCAGCTTGGATTTAACGGCCAGTCGAAGCTCTGGGGCCAACGTCCTGACTTTC
TRBV7-2	many	.	TRBJ1-5	CASAIAPMGNQPQHF	TGTGCCAGCGCCATAGCTCCCATGGGTAATCAGCCCCAGCATTTT
TRBV5-1	few	TRBD1	TRBJ2-7	CASGSGTGVYEQYF	TGCGCCAGCGGCTCCGGGACAGGGGTGTACGAGCAGTACTTC
TRBV5-1	many	TRBD2	TRBJ2-7	CASSQDGGTFQYF	TGCGCCAGCAGCCAAGACGGGGGGACTTTTCAGTACTTC
TRBV30	few	TRBD1	TRBJ1-6	CARGQGYSPLHF	TGTGCCAGAGGACAGGGATATTCACCCCTCCACTTT